This is a list of T cell receptor beta chains from one sample in a study of shared clonotypes between healthy human individuals. Assay used: immunoSEQ multiplex PCR; TCRdb lists only in-frame clones, some missing. The data contain 640,000 or so clones, 72% of them singletons. The sequencing sample was made of memory CD4+ T cells sorted from blood. The origin of the receptors is a woman aged 25-40 years in good health. CDR3s include the opening cysteine and the closing phenylalanine or tryptophan. D genes are given only for firm matches. The size field is filled for only some rows; it gives once, few, many or a size class.

NA,TRBV18,NA,TRBJ1-1,CASSPQAANTEAFF,TGTGCCAGCTCACCTCAAGCAGCGAACACTGAAGCTTTCTTT
NA,TRBV2,NA,TRBJ1-5,CASSRPGDNQPQHF,TGTGCCAGCAGTCGTCCCGGGGACAATCAGCCCCAGCATTTT
TRBD1,TRBV6-1,NA,TRBJ1-4,CASSGQGRNEKLFF,TGTGCCAGCAGCGGACAGGGGCGTAATGAAAAACTGTTTTTT
TRBD1,TRBV6-5,NA,TRBJ1-1,CASSSRPTGDLEAFF,TGTGCCAGCAGTTCCCGCCCGACAGGGGACCTTGAAGCTTTCTTT
NA,TRBV28,NA,TRBJ1-2,CASSPSVRDGYYGYTF,TGTGCCAGCAGTCCCTCTGTCCGGGACGGATACTATGGCTACACCTTC
TRBD1,TRBV27,once,TRBJ2-5,CASSAAGTGGYETQYF,TGTGCCAGCAGTGCAGCCGGGACAGGGGGATACGAGACCCAGTACTTC
NA,TRBV5-1,NA,TRBJ1-2,CASSLSPADRGYTF,TGCGCCAGCAGCTTGTCCCCCGCCGATCGGGGCTACACCTTC
NA,TRBV6-6,NA,TRBJ2-7,CASRQPQVYEQYF,TGTGCCAGCAGACAACCCCAGGTCTACGAGCAGTACTTC
TRBD1,TRBV7-9,NA,TRBJ2-3,CASSPSGGTDTQYF,TGTGCCAGCAGCCCTTCAGGGGGAACAGATACGCAGTATTTT
NA,TRBV11-2,once,TRBJ2-2,CASSPISANTGELFF,TGTGCCAGCAGCCCCATCTCCGCTAACACCGGGGAGCTGTTTTTT
TRBD1,TRBV2,NA,TRBJ1-2,CASTGTGTGNNYGYTF,TGTGCCAGCACCGGGACCGGGACAGGAAACAACTATGGCTACACCTTC
TRBD1,TRBV25-1,NA,TRBJ1-2,CASRRAGGNYGYTF,TGTGCCAGCAGACGTGCAGGGGGTAACTATGGCTACACCTTC
NA,TRBV5-1,NA,TRBJ2-7,CASSFGPEQYF,TGCGCCAGCAGCTTCGGGCCCGAGCAGTACTTC
TRBD2,TRBV7-2,NA,TRBJ2-1,CASSERLAGGEQFF,TGTGCCAGCAGCGAAAGACTAGCTGGCGGTGAGCAGTTCTTC
TRBD2,TRBV28,NA,TRBJ2-7,CASSFAIGGGAGYEQYF,TGTGCCAGCAGTTTCGCGATCGGGGGGGGCGCAGGCTACGAGCAGTACTTC
TRBD2,TRBV28,NA,TRBJ2-7,CASSGLAGHSYEQYF,TGTGCCAGCAGTGGGCTAGCGGGGCACTCCTACGAGCAGTACTTC
TRBD2,TRBV7-2,NA,TRBJ2-1,CASSFLAGDNEQFF,TGTGCCAGCAGCTTTTTAGCGGGCGACAATGAGCAGTTCTTC
TRBD1,TRBV30,NA,TRBJ2-7,CAWTGTGHYEQYF,TGTGCCTGGACCGGGACAGGGCATTACGAGCAGTACTTC
TRBD2,TRBV7-2,NA,TRBJ2-7,CASSLWTGGPGEQYF,TGTGCCAGCAGCTTATGGACGGGAGGGCCGGGCGAGCAGTACTTC
TRBD2,TRBV11-2,NA,TRBJ2-7,CASSSTSGIAYEQYF,TGTGCCAGCAGCTCGACTAGCGGGATCGCCTACGAGCAGTACTTC
NA,TRBV25-1,NA,TRBJ2-7,CASSEFAGRGSSYEQYF,TGTGCCAGCAGTGAATTTGCAGGGCGAGGGAGCTCCTACGAGCAGTACTTC
NA,TRBV28,NA,TRBJ1-5,CASSWGGKPQHF,TGTGCCAGCAGTTGGGGAGGCAAGCCCCAGCATTTT
NA,TRBV7-8,NA,TRBJ1-2,CASSLVEAGYGYTF,TGTGCCAGCAGCTTAGTGGAGGCTGGCTATGGCTACACCTTC
NA,TRBV19,NA,TRBJ2-1,CASSWGSSYNEQFF,TGTGCCAGTAGTTGGGGGAGCTCCTACAATGAGCAGTTCTTC
TRBD2,TRBV4-1,NA,TRBJ2-7,CASSLSSGTRYEQYF,TGCGCCAGCAGCCTATCTAGCGGGACCCGATACGAGCAGTACTTC
NA,TRBV15,NA,TRBJ1-5,CATSRWNNQPQHF,TGTGCCACCAGTCGGTGGAACAATCAGCCCCAGCATTTT
TRBD2,TRBV29-1,NA,TRBJ2-5,CSVRTSIKETQYF,TGCAGCGTAAGGACTAGCATTAAAGAGACCCAGTACTTC
TRBD2,TRBV5-4,NA,TRBJ2-5,CASSLASGNQETQYF,TGTGCCAGCAGCTTGGCTAGCGGGAACCAAGAGACCCAGTACTTC
NA,TRBV28,few,TRBJ1-5,CASSLSQPQHF,TGTGCCAGCAGTTTATCACAGCCCCAGCATTTT
NA,TRBV7-9,once,TRBJ2-7,CASSPAWGSSYEQYF,TGTGCCAGCAGCCCAGCCTGGGGCAGCTCCTACGAGCAGTACTTC
NA,TRBV18,NA,TRBJ2-3,CASSPIQETDTQYF,TGTGCCAGCTCACCGATACAAGAAACAGATACGCAGTATTTT
TRBD1,TRBV2,few,TRBJ2-3,CASSGQGPTDTQYF,TGTGCCAGCAGTGGACAGGGGCCCACAGATACGCAGTATTTT
NA,TRBV6-6,NA,TRBJ2-1,CASSAGDGTYNEQFF,TGTGCCAGCAGTGCCGGCGATGGTACCTACAATGAGCAGTTCTTC
TRBD2,TRBV18,once,TRBJ2-7,CASSRSIGASGDDEQYF,TGTGCCAGCTCACGGTCCATAGGGGCTAGCGGGGATGACGAGCAGTACTTC
NA,TRBV7-8,NA,TRBJ1-2,CASSLEAGAFYGYTF,TGTGCCAGCAGCTTAGAGGCAGGAGCCTTCTATGGCTACACCTTC
NA,TRBV6-5,once,TRBJ2-7,CASSSLSYYEQYF,TGTGCCAGCAGTTCCCTCTCCTACTACGAGCAGTACTTC
TRBD2,TRBV27,NA,TRBJ2-1,CASSLSPPPLAGGYNEQFF,TGTGCCAGCAGTTTATCGCCCCCCCCTCTAGCGGGAGGTTACAATGAGCAGTTCTTC
TRBD2,TRBV5-4,NA,TRBJ2-3,CASSFGGRAGDTQYF,TGTGCCAGCAGCTTTGGTGGGAGGGCCGGAGATACGCAGTATTTT
NA,TRBV5-5,many,TRBJ1-1,CASSHNVPTEAFF,TGTGCCAGCAGTCATAACGTTCCCACTGAAGCTTTCTTT
NA,TRBV11-2,NA,TRBJ2-5,CASSLSSVKDQETQYF,TGTGCCAGCAGCTTAAGTTCAGTGAAAGATCAAGAGACCCAGTACTTC
NA,TRBV28,NA,TRBJ2-1,CASSSIRGAYNEQFF,TGTGCCAGCAGCTCAATCAGGGGGGCCTACAATGAGCAGTTCTTC
TRBD2,TRBV4-1,once,TRBJ2-2,CASSQDRGLAGTRGGELFF,TGCGCCAGCAGCCAAGATAGGGGGCTAGCGGGGACCAGGGGCGGGGAGCTGTTTTTT
NA,TRBV9,NA,TRBJ1-5,CASSKQGAQPQHF,TGTGCCAGCAGCAAACAGGGTGCACAGCCCCAGCATTTT
TRBD1,TRBV5-1,NA,TRBJ2-6,CASSYGQGFPVLTF,TGCGCCAGCAGCTACGGACAGGGGTTTCCAGTCCTGACTTTC
TRBD1,TRBV25-1,NA,TRBJ1-2,CASSELTGTGHGYTF,TGTGCCAGCAGTGAGTTAACCGGGACAGGGCATGGCTACACCTTC
NA,TRBV28,few,TRBJ1-5,CASRHMGTELNQPQHF,TGTGCCAGCAGGCACATGGGGACGGAGTTAAATCAGCCCCAGCATTTT
NA,TRBV11-2,few,TRBJ2-7,CASSPSPLYEQYF,TGTGCCAGCAGCCCGTCCCCACTTTACGAGCAGTACTTC
TRBD1,TRBV25-1,NA,TRBJ2-7,CASRDPTGPYEQYF,TGTGCCAGCAGGGACCCGACAGGGCCCTACGAGCAGTACTTC
NA,TRBV5-1,NA,TRBJ2-7,CASSLRQSSYEQYF,TGCGCCAGCAGCTTGCGGCAGTCTTCCTACGAGCAGTACTTC
TRBD2,TRBV15,NA,TRBJ2-7,CATSRVGGASHYEQYF,TGTGCCACCAGCAGAGTCGGGGGGGCCAGCCACTACGAGCAGTACTTC